These 9 T cell receptor beta chains originate from one sample sequenced in a study of tumor-infiltrating lymphocytes in oesophageal squamous cell carcinoma. Each CDR3 protein is one row after TCRdb ran MiXCR on the PCR reads. This sample yields 15,000 to 20,000 distinct CDR3 sequences, of which 35% to 45% are seen a single time; approximately 19% belongs to the top ten. The sequencing sample was made of normal esophageal tissue next to the tumor. These receptors were collected from a female donor with esophageal squamous cell carcinoma.

The gene calls are TRBV7-6 and TRBJ2-3, with 7 bases fitting TRBD2. J was trimmed by 6 bases and V by 3 bases; bases with no gene match: 3. This CDR3 is 13 amino acids long. Germline V lookup: CDR1 SGHVS, CDR2 FNYEAQ. CDR3 sequence: CASSFLGGDTQYF. The CDR3 coding sequence is TGTGCCAGCAGCTTTTTGGGAGGGGATACGCAGTATTTT. The entire variable domain, with the rest obtained from reference TRBV7-6 and TRBJ2-3, is as follows: GAGVSQSPRYKVTKRGQDVALRCDPISGHVSLYWYRQALGQGPEFLTYFNYEAQQDKSGLPNDRFSAERPEGSISTLTIQRTEQRDSAMYRCASSFLGGDTQYFGPGTRLTVL.

This clonotype was found many times. V is TRBV11-2 and J is TRBJ1-5, with D uncertain. V was shortened by 5 bases and J by 6 bases, with 11 bases between the two germline ends. From germline, CDR1 is SGHAT and CDR2 FQNNGV. The CDR3 sequence is 13 residues long. The CDR3, as DNA: TGTGCCAGCAGCCCCCATCCCAGTCAGCCCCAGCATTTT. It codes for CASSPHPSQPQHF.

This clonotype was counted between two and nine times. The CDR3 region is CASSPSGGHEQYF. The DNA of the CDR3 is TGTGCCAGCTCACCATCGGGGGGCCACGAGCAGTACTTC. V is TRBV18 and J is TRBJ2-7; tentatively, D is TRBD2 (7 bases). The CDR3 is 13 residues long. Germline CDR1 reads KGHSH; CDR2 reads LQKENI. The germline V and J ends were trimmed by 2 bases and 5 bases, with 10 bases remaining between them.

Regarding this clonotype: Germline and junction disagree at one end, which may indicate a read error. V is TRBV7-6 and J is TRBJ2-7; D is perhaps TRBD1 (5 bases). The tail of the sequence fits TRBJ2-5 better, so the J call may be wrong. The germline CDR1 and CDR2 sequences are SGHVS and FNYEAQ. CDR3 length equals 16 residues. This CDR3 is CASSSTPTGNGETQYF. CDR3 nucleotide sequence: TGTGCTAGCAGCTCAACCCCCACAGGAAATGGAGAGACCCAGTACTTC.

The chain carries TRBV7-2 and TRBJ2-1, with 8 bases aligning to TRBD1. The J call may be incorrect, as the DNA end agrees better with TRBJ2-7. Germline CDR1 SGHTA, CDR2 FQGNSA. The CDR3 has 14 residues. The CDR3 DNA sequence: TGTGCCAGCAGCATCGACAGGGGACGTAGGGAGCAGTACTTC. Protein: CASSIDRGRREQYF.

The V gene is TRBV28, the J gene TRBJ2-5; 15 bases line up with TRBD2. CDR1 is MDHEN and CDR2 is SYDVKM in the germline V gene. The CDR3 length is 14 residues. V trimming: 10 bases; J trimming: 11 bases; junction bases outside the gene matches: 11. The CDR3 reads CATGGTSGRWEQYF. The CDR3 DNA reads as TGTGCCACCGGGGGGACTAGCGGGAGGTGGGAGCAGTACTTC.

V is TRBV12-3 or TRBV12-4 and J is TRBJ2-4, with 7 positions matching TRBD1. Judging by the DNA end, TRBJ2-1 fits better; the J call may be wrong. CDR3 length equals 13 residues. CDR3 DNA sequence: TGTGCCAGCAGGGATACAGGGGACAATGAGCAGTTCTTC. As protein: CASRDTGDNEQFF.

This clonotype showed up just a few times. The chain is built from TRBV27 and TRBJ1-4; 10 bases are a match to TRBD2. The J call is in doubt because the DNA end fits TRBJ2-2 better. CDR1 and CDR2 (germline): MNHEY, SMNVEV (reference sequence). The CDR3 has 19 amino acids. CDR3 sequence (DNA): TGTGCCAGCAGTTTATTTTCCACCGGGACTAGCGTAAACACCGGGGAGCTGTTTTTT. Translating it yields CASSLFSTGTSVNTGELFF.

The J gene is TRBJ2-5, the V gene TRBV6-5; weak D call: TRBD1 (5 bases). The DNA end is a closer match to TRBJ2-7, so the J assignment may be wrong. There are 16 residues in the CDR3. In germline, CDR1 is MNHEY, CDR2 SVGAGI. The CDR3: CASIIPRTPPYYEQYF. DNA for the CDR3: TGTGCCAGCATTATTCCCCGGACACCACCTTACTACGAGCAGTACTTC.